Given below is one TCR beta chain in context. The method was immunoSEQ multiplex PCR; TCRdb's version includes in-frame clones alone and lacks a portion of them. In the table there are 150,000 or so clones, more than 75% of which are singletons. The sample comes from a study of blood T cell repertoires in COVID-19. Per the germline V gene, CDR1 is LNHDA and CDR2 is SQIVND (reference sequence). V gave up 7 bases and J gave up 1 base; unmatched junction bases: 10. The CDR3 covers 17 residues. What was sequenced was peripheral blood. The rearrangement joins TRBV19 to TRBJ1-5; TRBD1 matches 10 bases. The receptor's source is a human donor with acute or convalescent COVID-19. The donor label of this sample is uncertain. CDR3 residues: CASKGQGDGRSNQPQHF. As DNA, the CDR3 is TGTGCCAGTAAAGGACAGGGGGATGGAAGGAGCAATCAGCCCCAGCATTTT.